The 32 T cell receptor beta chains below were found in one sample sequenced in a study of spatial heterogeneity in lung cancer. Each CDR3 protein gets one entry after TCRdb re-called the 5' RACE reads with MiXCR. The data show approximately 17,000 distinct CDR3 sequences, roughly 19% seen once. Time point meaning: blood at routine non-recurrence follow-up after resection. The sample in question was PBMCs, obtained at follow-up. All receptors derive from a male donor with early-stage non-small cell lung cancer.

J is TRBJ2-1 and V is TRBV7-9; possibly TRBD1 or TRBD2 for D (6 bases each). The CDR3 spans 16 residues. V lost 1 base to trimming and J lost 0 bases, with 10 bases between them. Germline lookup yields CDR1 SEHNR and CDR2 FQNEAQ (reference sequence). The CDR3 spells CASSLDWGASYNEQFF. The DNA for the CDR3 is TGTGCCAGCAGCTTAGATTGGGGGGCCTCCTACAATGAGCAGTTCTTC.

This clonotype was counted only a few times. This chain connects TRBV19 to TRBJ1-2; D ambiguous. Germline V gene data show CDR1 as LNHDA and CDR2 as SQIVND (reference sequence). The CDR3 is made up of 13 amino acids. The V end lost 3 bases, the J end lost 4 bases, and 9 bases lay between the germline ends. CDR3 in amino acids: CASSIGRGYGYTF. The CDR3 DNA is TGTGCCAGTAGTATCGGACGTGGCTATGGCTACACCTTC.

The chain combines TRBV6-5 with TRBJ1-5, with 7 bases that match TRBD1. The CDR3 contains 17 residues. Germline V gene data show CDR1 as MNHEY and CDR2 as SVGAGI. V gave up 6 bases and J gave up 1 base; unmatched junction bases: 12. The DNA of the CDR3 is TGTGCCAGCAGAGCCAACAGGGGCTGGGTCAGCAATCAGCCCCAGCATTTT. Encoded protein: CASRANRGWVSNQPQHF.

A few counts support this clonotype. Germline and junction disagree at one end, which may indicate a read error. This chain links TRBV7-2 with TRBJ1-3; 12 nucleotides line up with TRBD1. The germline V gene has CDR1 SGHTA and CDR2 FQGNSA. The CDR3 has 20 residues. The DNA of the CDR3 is TGTGCCAGCACCCTGAACTTGGGGACAGGGGGCCCTATCTCTGAAAACACCATATATTTT. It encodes CASTLNLGTGGPISENTIYF.

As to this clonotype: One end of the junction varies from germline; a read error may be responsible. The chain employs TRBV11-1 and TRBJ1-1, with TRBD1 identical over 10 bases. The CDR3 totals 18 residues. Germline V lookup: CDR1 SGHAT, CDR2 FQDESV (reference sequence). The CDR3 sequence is CANSLARGTGAAHTEAFF. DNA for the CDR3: TGTGCCAACAGCTTAGCACGAGGGACAGGGGCCGCTCACACTGAAGCTTTCTTT.

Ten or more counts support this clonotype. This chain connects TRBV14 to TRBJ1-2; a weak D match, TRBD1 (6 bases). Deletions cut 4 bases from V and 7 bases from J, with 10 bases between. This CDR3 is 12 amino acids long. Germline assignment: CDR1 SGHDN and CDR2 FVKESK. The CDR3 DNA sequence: TGTGCCAGCAGCCGGGGGGGCTTTGGCTACACCTTC. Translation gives CASSRGGFGYTF.

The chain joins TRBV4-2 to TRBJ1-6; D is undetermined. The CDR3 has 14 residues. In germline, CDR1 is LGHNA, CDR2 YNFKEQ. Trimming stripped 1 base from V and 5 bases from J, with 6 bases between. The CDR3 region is CASSQGRDNSPLHF. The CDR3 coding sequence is TGTGCCAGCAGCCAAGGCCGAGATAATTCACCCCTCCACTTT.

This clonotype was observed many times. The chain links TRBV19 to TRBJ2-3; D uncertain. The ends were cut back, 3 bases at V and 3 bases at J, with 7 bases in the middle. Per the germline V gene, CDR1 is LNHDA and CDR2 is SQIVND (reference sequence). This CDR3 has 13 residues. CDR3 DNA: TGTGCCAGTAGTATTCCGGGTACAGATACGCAGTATTTT. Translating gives CASSIPGTDTQYF.

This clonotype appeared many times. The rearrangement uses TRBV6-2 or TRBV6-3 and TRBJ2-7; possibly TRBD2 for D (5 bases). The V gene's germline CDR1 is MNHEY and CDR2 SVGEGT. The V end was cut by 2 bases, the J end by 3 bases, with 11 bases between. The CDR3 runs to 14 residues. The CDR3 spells CASSYGENYYEQYF. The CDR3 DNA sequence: TGTGCCAGCAGTTACGGGGAGAATTACTACGAGCAGTACTTC.

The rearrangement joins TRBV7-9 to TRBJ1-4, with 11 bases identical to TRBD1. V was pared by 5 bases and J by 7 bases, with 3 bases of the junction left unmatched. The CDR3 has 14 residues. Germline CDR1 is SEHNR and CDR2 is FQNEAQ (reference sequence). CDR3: CASSEDRGLEKLFF. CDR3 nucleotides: TGTGCCAGCAGCGAGGACAGGGGGCTTGAAAAACTGTTTTTT.

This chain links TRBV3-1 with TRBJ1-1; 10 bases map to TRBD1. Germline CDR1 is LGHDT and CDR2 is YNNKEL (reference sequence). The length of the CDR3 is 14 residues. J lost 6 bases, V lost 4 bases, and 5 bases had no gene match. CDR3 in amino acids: CASSPTGGAPEAFF. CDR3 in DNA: TGTGCCAGCAGCCCGACAGGGGGCGCGCCTGAAGCTTTCTTT.

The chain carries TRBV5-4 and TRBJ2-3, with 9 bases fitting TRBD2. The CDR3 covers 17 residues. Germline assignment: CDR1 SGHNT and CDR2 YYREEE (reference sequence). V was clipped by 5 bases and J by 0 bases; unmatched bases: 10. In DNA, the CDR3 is TGTGCCAGCAGTTCGCTAAGTCTAGCGGGGAGCACAGATACGCAGTATTTT. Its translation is CASSSLSLAGSTDTQYF. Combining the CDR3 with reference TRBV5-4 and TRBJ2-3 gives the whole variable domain ETGVTQSPTHLIKTRGQQVTLRCSSQSGHNTVSWYQQALGQGPQFIFQYYREEENGRGNFPPRFSGLQFPNYSSELNVNALELDDSALYLCASSSLSLAGSTDTQYFGPGTRLTVL.

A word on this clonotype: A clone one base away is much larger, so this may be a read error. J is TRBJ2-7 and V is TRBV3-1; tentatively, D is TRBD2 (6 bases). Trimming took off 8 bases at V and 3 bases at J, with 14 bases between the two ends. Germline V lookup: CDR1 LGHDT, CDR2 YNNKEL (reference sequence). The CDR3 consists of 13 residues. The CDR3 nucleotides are TGTGCCAGCGGCCGCGTCGGGGGCTACGAGCAGTACTTC. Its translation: CASGRVGGYEQYF.

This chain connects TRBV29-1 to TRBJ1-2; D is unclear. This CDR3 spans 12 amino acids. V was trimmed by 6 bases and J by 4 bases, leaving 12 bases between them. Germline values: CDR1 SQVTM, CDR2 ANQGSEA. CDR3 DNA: TGCAGCGTCCCGAGCAGAGGCTATGGCTACACCTTC. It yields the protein CSVPSRGYGYTF.

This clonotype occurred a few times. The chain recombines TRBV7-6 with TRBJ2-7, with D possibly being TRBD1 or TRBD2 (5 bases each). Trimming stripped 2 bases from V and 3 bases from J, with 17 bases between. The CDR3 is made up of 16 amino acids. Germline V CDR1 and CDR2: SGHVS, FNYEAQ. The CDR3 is CASSLSWDLEGYEQYF. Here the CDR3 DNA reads TGTGCCAGCAGCTTATCCTGGGACCTAGAGGGCTACGAGCAGTACTTC.

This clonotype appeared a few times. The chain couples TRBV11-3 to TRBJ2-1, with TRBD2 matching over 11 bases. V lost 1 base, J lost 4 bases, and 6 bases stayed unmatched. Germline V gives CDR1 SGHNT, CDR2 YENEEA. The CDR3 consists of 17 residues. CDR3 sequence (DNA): TGTGCCAGCAGCTTAGTGTCGGCTAGCGGGGGGTACAATGAGCAGTTCTTC. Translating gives CASSLVSASGGYNEQFF. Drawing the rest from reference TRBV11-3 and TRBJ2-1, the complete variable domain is EAGVVQSPRYKIIEKKQPVAFWCNPISGHNTLYWYLQNLGQGPELLIRYENEEAVDDSQLPKDRFSAERLKGVDSTLKIQPAELGDSAVYLCASSLVSASGGYNEQFFGPGTRLTVL.

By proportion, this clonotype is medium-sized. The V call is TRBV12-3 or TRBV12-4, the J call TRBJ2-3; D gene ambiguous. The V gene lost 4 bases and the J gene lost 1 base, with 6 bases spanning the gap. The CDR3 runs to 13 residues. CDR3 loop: CASSWQRTDTQYF. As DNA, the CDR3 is TGTGCCAGCAGTTGGCAACGCACAGATACGCAGTATTTT.

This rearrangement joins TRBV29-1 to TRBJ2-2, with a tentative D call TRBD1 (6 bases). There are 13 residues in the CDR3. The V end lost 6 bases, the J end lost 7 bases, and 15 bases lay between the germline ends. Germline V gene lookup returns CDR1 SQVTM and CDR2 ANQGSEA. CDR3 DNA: TGCAGCGTCCGCAGGGGAGTAAGCGGGGAGCTGTTTTTT. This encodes CSVRRGVSGELFF.

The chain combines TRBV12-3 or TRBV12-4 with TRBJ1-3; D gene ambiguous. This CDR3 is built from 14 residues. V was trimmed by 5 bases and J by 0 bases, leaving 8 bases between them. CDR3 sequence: CASSPSNSGNTIYF. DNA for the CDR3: TGTGCCAGCAGTCCATCTAACTCTGGAAACACCATATATTTT.

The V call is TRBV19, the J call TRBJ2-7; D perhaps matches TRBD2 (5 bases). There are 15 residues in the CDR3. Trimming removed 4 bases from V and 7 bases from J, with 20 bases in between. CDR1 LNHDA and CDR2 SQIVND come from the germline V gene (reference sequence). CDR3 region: CASSKEGAGLGEQYF. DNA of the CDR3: TGTGCCAGTAGTAAAGAGGGCGCCGGTTTGGGGGAGCAGTACTTC.

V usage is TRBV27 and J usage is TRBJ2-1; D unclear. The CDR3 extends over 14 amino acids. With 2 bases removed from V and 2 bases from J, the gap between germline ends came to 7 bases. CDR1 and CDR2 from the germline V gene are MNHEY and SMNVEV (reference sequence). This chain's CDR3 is CASSLGDAYNEQFF. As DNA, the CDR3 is TGTGCCAGCAGTTTAGGGGATGCCTACAATGAGCAGTTCTTC.

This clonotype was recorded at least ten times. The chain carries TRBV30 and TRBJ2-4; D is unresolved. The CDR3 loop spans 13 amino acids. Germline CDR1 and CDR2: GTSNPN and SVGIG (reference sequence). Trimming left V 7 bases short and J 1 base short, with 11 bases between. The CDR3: CAFGFGAKNIQYF. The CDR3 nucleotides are TGTGCCTTCGGCTTTGGGGCCAAAAACATTCAGTACTTC. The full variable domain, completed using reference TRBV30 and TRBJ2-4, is SQTIHQWPATLVQPVGSPLSLECTVEGTSNPNLYWYRQAAGRGLQLLFYSVGIGQISSEVPQNLSASRPQDRQFILSSKKLLLSDSGFYLCAFGFGAKNIQYFGAGTRLSVL.

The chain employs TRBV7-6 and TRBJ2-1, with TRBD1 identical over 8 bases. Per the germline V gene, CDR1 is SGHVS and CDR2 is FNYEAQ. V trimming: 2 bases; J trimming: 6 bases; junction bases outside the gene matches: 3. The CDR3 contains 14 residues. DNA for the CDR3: TGTGCCAGCAGCTTAAGTGGACAGGGCAATGAGCAGTTCTTC. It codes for CASSLSGQGNEQFF.

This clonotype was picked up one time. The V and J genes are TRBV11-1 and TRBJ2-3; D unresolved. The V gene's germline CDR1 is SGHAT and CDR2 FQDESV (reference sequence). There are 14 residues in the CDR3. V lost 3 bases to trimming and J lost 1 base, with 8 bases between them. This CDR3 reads CASSLDPGTDTQYF. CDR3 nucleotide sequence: TGTGCCAGCAGCTTGGACCCGGGCACAGATACGCAGTATTTT.

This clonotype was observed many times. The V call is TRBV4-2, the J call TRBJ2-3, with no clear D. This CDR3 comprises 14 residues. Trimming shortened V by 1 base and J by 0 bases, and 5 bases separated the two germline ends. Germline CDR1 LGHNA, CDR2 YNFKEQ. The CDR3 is CASSQVESTDTQYF. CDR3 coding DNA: TGTGCCAGCAGCCAAGTGGAGAGCACAGATACGCAGTATTTT.

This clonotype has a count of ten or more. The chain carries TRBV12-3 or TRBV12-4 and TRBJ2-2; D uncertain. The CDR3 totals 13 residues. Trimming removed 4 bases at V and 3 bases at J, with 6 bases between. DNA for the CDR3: TGTGCCAGCAGTTCGCTTGACACCGGGGAGCTGTTTTTT. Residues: CASSSLDTGELFF.

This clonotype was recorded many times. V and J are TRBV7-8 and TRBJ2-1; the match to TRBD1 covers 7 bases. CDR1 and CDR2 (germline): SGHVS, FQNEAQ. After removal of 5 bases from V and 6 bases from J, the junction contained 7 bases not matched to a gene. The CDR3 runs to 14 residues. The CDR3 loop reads CASSLDRVGNEQFF. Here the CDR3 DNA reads TGTGCCAGCAGCCTTGACAGGGTAGGCAATGAGCAGTTCTTC.

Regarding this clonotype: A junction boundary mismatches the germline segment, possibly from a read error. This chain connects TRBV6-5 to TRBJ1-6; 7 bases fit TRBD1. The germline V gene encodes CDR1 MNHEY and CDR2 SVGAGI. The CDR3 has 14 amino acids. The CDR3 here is CASRYYRGNSPLHF. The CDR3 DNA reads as TGTGCCAGCAGGTACTACAGGGGCAATTCACCCCTCCACTTT.

The CDR3 spells CASSLGHLGARYTF. DNA for the CDR3: TGTGCCAGCAGCTTGGGACACCTAGGGGCGCGCTACACCTTC. The chain uses TRBV5-6 and TRBJ1-2; D perhaps matches TRBD1 (5 bases). The CDR3 is 14 amino acids. V was cut by 0 bases and J by 9 bases, with 15 bases left in between. Germline lookup yields CDR1 SGHDT and CDR2 YYEEEE.

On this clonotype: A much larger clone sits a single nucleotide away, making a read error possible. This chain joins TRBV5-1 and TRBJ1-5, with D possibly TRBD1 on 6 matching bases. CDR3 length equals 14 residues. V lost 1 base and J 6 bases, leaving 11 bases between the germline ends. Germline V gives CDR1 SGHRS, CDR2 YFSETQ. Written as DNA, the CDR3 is TGCGCCAGCAGCTTGAGGACAGAGGCTCAGCCCCAGCATTTT. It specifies CASSLRTEAQPQHF.

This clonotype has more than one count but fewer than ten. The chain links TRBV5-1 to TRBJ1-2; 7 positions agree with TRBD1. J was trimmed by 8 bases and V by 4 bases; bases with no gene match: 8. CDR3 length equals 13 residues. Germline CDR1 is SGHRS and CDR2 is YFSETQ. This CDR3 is CASSTGQARGYTF. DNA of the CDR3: TGCGCCAGCAGCACTGGACAGGCCAGGGGCTACACCTTC. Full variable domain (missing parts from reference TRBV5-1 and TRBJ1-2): KAGVTQTPRYLIKTRGQQVTLSCSPISGHRSVSWYQQTPGQGLQFLFEYFSETQRNKGNFPGRFSGRQFSNSRSEMNVSTLELGDSALYLCASSTGQARGYTFGSGTRLTVV.

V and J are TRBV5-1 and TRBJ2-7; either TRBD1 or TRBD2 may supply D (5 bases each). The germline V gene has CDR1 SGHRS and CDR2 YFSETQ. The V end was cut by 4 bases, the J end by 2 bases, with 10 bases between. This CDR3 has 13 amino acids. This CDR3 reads CASSRGGTYEQYF. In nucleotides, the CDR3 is TGCGCCAGCAGCCGTGGGGGAACCTACGAGCAGTACTTC.